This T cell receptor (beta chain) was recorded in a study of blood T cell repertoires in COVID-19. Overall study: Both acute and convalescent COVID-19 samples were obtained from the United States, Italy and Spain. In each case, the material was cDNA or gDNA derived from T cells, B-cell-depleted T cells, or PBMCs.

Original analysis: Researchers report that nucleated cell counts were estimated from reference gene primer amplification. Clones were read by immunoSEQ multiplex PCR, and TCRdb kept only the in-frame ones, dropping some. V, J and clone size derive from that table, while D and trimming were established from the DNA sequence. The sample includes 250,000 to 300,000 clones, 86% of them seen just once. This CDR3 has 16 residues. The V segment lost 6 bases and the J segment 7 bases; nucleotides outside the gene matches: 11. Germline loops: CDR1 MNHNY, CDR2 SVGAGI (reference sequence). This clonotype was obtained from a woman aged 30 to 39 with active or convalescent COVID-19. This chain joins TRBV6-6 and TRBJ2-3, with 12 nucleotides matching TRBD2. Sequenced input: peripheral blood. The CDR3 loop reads CASRLGLAGSWNTQYF. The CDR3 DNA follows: TGTGCCAGCAGACTAGGACTAGCGGGGTCTTGGAATACGCAGTATTTT.